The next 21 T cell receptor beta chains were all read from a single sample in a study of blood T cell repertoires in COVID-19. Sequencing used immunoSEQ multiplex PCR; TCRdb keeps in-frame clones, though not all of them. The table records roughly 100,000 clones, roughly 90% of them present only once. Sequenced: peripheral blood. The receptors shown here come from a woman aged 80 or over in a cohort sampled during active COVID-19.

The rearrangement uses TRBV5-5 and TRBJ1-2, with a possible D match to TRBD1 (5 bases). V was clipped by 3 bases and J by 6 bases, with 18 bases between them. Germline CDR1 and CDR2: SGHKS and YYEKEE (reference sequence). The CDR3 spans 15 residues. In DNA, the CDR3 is TGTGCCAGCAGCTGGTCCCCAGGGTTCCCTAATGGCTACACCTTC. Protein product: CASSWSPGFPNGYTF.

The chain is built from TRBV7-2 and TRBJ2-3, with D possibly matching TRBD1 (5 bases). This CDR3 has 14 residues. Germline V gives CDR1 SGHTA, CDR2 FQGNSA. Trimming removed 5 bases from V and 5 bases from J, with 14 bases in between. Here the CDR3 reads CASSPVGAKDTQYF. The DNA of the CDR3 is TGTGCCAGCAGCCCGGTAGGGGCAAAAGATACGCAGTATTTT.

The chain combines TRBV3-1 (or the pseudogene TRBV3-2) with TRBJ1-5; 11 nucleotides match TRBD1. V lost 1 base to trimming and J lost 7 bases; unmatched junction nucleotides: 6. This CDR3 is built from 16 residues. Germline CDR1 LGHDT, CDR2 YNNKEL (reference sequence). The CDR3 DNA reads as TGTGCCAGCAGCCAAGCCGGGACAGGGGGTGAACAGCCCCAGCATTTT. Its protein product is CASSQAGTGGEQPQHF.

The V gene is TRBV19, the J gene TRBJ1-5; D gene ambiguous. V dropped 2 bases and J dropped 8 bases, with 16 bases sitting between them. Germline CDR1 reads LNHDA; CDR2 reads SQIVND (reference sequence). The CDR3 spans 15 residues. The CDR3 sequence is CASSISAGPLEPQHF. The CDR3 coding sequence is TGTGCCAGTAGTATATCGGCAGGCCCTCTCGAGCCCCAGCATTTT.

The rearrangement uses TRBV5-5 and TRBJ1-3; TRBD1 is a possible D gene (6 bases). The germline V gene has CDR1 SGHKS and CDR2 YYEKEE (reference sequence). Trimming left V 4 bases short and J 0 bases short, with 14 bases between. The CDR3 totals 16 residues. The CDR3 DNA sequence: TGTGCCAGCAGCATGGTAGGGGGGGGCTCTGGAAACACCATATATTTT. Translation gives CASSMVGGGSGNTIYF.

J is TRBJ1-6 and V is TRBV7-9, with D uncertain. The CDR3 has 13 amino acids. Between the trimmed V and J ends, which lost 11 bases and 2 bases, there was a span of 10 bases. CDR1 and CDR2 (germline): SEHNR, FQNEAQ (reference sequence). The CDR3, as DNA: TGTGCCGCCACCAGGCCCTATAATTCACCCCTCCACTTT. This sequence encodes CAATRPYNSPLHF.

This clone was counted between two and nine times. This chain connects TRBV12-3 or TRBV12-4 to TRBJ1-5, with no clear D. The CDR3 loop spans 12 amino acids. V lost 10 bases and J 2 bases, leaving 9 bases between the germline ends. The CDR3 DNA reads TGTGCCATTCGAGAGGGCAATCAGCCCCAGCATTTT. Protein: CAIREGNQPQHF.

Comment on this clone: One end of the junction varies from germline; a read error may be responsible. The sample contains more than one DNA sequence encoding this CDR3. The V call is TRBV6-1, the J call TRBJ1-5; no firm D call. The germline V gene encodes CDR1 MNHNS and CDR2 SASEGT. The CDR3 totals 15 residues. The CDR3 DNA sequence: TGCGCCAGCAGTGAACATGGAGGAGTAGGTCAGCCCCAGCATTTT. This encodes CASSEHGGVGQPQHF.

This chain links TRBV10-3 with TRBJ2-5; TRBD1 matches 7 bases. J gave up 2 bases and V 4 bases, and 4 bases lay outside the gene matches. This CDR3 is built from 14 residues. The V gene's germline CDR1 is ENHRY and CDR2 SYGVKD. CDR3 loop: CAISGGDRQETQYF. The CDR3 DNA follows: TGTGCCATCAGTGGAGGGGACAGACAAGAGACCCAGTACTTC.

The CDR3 sequence is CASSLAGIGMNTEAFF. CDR3 sequence (DNA): TGCGCCAGCAGCTTGGCCGGGATTGGGATGAACACTGAAGCTTTCTTT. This chain uses TRBV5-1 with TRBJ1-1; no reliable D call. V lost 0 bases, J lost 0 bases, and 12 bases lay in between. CDR3 length: 16 amino acids. CDR1 SGHRS and CDR2 YFSETQ come from the germline V gene.

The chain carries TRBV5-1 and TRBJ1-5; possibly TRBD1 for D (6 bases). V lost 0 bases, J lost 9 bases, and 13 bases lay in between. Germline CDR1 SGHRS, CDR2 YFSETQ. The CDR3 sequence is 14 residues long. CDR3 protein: CASSLGQPRGPQHF. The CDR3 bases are TGCGCCAGCAGCTTGGGACAGCCCAGGGGGCCCCAGCATTTT.

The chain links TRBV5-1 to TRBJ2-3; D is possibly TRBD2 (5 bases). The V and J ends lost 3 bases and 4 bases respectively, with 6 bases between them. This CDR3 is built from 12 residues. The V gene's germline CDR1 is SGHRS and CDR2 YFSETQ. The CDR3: CASSSLADTQYF. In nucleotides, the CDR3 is TGCGCCAGCAGCTCACTAGCAGATACGCAGTATTTT.

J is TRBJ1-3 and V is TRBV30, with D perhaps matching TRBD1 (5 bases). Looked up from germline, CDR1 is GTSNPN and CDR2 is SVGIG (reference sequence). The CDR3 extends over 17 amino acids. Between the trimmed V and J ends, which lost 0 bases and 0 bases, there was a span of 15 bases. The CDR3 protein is CAWSVAGGGHSGNTIYF. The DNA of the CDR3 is TGTGCCTGGAGTGTCGCGGGCGGGGGTCACTCTGGAAACACCATATATTTT.

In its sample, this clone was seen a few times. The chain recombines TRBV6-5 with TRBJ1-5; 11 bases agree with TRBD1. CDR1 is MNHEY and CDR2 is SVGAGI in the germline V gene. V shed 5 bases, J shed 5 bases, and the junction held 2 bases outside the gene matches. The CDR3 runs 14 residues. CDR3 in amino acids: CASSPDRGHQPQHF. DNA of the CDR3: TGTGCCAGCAGTCCGGACAGGGGGCATCAGCCCCAGCATTTT.

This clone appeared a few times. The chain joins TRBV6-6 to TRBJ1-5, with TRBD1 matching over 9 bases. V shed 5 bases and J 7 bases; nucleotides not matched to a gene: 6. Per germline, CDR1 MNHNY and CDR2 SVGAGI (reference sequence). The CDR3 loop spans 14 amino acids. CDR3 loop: CASSIQGAYQPQHF. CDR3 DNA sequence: TGTGCCAGCAGTATACAGGGGGCTTACCAGCCCCAGCATTTT.

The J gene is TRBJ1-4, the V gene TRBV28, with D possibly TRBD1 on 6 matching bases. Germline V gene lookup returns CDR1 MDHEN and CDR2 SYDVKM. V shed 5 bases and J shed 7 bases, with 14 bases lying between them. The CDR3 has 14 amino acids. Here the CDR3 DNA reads TGTGCCAGCAGTGAGAACAGGGACGGTGAAAAACTGTTTTTT. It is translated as CASSENRDGEKLFF.

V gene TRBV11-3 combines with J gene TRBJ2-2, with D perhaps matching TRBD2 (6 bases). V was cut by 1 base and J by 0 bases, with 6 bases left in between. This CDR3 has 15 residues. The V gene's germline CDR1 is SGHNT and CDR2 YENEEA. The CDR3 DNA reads TGTGCCAGCAGCTTAGGCGGGGCGAACACCGGGGAGCTGTTTTTT. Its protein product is CASSLGGANTGELFF.

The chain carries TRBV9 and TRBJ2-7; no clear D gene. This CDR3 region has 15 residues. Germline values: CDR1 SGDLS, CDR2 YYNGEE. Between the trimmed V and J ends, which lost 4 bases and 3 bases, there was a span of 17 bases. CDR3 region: CASSRKTDWNYEQYF. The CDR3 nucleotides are TGTGCCAGCAGCCGTAAAACCGACTGGAACTACGAGCAGTACTTC.

In nucleotides, the CDR3 is TGTGCCAGCTCACCAGGAATATTTGGGGGGTACGATGAAAAACTGTTTTTT. Its translation is CASSPGIFGGYDEKLFF. V is TRBV18 and J is TRBJ1-4; the D gene is possibly TRBD1 (5 bases). Germline CDR1 is KGHSH and CDR2 is LQKENI. V lost 2 bases to trimming and J lost 6 bases, with 19 bases between them. The CDR3 sequence is 17 residues long.

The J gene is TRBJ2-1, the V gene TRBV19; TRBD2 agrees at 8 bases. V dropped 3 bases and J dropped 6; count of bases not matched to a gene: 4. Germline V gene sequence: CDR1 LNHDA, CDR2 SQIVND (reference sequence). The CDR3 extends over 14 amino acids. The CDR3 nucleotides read TGTGCCAGTAGTATCACCACTAGCGGCAATGAGCAGTTCTTC. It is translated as CASSITTSGNEQFF.

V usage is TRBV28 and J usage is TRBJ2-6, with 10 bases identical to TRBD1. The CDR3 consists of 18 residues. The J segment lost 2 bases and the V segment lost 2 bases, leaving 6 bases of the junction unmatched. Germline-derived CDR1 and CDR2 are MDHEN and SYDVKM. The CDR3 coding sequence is TGTGCCAGCAGTTTAGTAGGGACAGGGGAGCCTGGGGCCAACGTCCTGACTTTC. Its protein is CASSLVGTGEPGANVLTF.